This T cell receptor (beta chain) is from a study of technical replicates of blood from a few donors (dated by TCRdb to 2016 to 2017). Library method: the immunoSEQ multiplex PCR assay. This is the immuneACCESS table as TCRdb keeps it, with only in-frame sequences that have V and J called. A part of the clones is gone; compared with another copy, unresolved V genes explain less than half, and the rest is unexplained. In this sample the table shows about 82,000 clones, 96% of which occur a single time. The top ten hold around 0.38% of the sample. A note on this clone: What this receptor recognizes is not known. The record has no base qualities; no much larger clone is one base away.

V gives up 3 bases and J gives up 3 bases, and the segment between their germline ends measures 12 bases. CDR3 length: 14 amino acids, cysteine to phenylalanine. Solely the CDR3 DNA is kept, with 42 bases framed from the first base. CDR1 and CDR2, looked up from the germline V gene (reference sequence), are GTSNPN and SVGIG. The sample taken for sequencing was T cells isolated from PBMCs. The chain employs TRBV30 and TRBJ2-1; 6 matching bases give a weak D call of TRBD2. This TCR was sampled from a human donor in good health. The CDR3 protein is CAWRGGRYYNEQFF. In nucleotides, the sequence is TGTGCCTGGAGAGGAGGGAGATACTACAATGAGCAGTTCTTC.